A single sample gave rise to the 26 T cell receptor beta chains below, sequenced in a study of blood T cells in healthy people across ages. With a J-beta primer mix and a sample-barcoded 5' primer, a second PCR ran about 7 to 11 cycles. TCRdb re-derived calls from the 5' RACE reads in MiXCR, one entry per CDR3 protein. The sample includes 1 million to 1.2 million distinct CDR3 sequences, 30% to 40% of them seen just once. Sequencing was done on a sample of blood. These receptors all stem from a man aged 18-30 years in good health.

Ten or more counts support this clonotype. This chain uses TRBV20-1 with TRBJ2-3, with 10 bases identical to TRBD2. With 4 bases clipped from V and 0 bases from J, the junction kept 7 bases outside the gene matches. Per germline, CDR1 DFQATT and CDR2 SNEGSKA (reference sequence). The CDR3 runs 16 residues. The CDR3 sequence: CSATQIAGGSTDTQYF. CDR3 DNA sequence: TGCAGTGCTACCCAAATAGCGGGAGGTAGCACAGATACGCAGTATTTT.

The table lists this clonotype with many counts. CDR3 loop: CASSPHYGWTGGAGNEQFF. CDR3 in DNA: TGTGCCAGCAGTCCCCATTATGGCTGGACAGGGGGCGCGGGTAATGAGCAGTTCTTC. The chain has TRBV12-3 or TRBV12-4 and TRBJ2-1; 11 positions match TRBD1. Unmatched junction bases numbered 19, after V lost 5 bases and J lost 7 bases. The CDR3 is 19 amino acids.

This clonotype was counted a few times. This rearrangement joins TRBV20-1 to TRBJ1-2, with D unresolved. V dropped 6 bases and J dropped 3 bases, with 8 bases sitting between them. The germline V gene has CDR1 DFQATT and CDR2 SNEGSKA (reference sequence). The CDR3 length is 11 residues. CDR3 DNA sequence: TGCAGTGCCGCAAGGGACTATGGCTACACCTTC. Its translation is CSAARDYGYTF.

The J gene is TRBJ1-2, the V gene TRBV12-3 or TRBV12-4, with D possibly being TRBD1 (6 bases). The CDR3 is made up of 15 amino acids. Trimming removed 9 bases at V and 4 bases at J, with 21 bases between. The CDR3 DNA follows: TGTGCCAGTTCCCGGGACACAAGTACATCCTATGGCTACACCTTC. This encodes CASSRDTSTSYGYTF.

This clonotype was counted between two and nine times. The rearrangement uses TRBV6-2 or TRBV6-3 and TRBJ2-7; 12 positions agree with TRBD1. CDR1 is MNHEY and CDR2 is SVGEGT in the germline V gene. V shed 0 bases, J shed 3 bases, and the junction held 3 bases outside the gene matches. The CDR3 contains 16 residues. This chain's CDR3 is CASSYSGQGASYEQYF. As DNA, the CDR3 is TGTGCCAGCAGTTACTCGGGACAGGGGGCAAGCTACGAGCAGTACTTC.

The rearrangement links TRBV7-2 to TRBJ2-2; D is unresolved. V was trimmed by 3 bases and J by 3 bases, leaving 17 bases between them. The CDR3 extends over 17 amino acids. The germline gives CDR1 SGHTA, CDR2 FQGNSA. The CDR3 loop reads CASSLQVLRKDTGELFF. The CDR3, as DNA: TGTGCCAGCAGCTTGCAGGTCCTCCGGAAGGACACCGGGGAGCTGTTTTTT.

This chain links TRBV6-1 with TRBJ1-1; D is unclear. Per germline, CDR1 MNHNS and CDR2 SASEGT. The CDR3 consists of 11 residues. The V end was cut by 9 bases, the J end by 1 base, with 6 bases between. Here the CDR3 DNA reads TGTGCCAGTACGGGGAACACTGAAGCTTTCTTT. Its translation is CASTGNTEAFF.

The chain links TRBV5-5 to TRBJ2-2, with 11 positions matching TRBD1. The CDR3 is 16 residues long. V was clipped by 2 bases and J by 5 bases; unmatched bases: 5. CDR1 is SGHKS, CDR2 YYEKEE, per germline (reference sequence). The CDR3 here is CASSFQGQGGTGELFF. CDR3 DNA: TGTGCCAGCAGCTTCCAGGGACAGGGGGGAACCGGGGAGCTGTTTTTT.

This clonotype has more than one count but fewer than ten. The rearrangement links TRBV5-1 to TRBJ1-2; TRBD1 agrees at 8 bases. The CDR3 has 15 amino acids. The trim removed 1 base at V and 1 base at J, leaving 3 bases unmatched. The germline gives CDR1 SGHRS, CDR2 YFSETQ. CDR3 amino acids: CASSLTQGDNYGYTF. The CDR3, as DNA: TGCGCCAGCAGCTTGACACAGGGGGATAACTATGGCTACACCTTC.

The rearrangement uses TRBV13 and TRBJ2-5; the match to TRBD1 covers 7 bases. The J call may be wrong; the DNA end is better matched by TRBJ2-1. Germline CDR1 is PRHDT and CDR2 is FYEKMQ (reference sequence). The CDR3 spans 16 residues. The chain's CDR3 is CASSLGEGASQETQFF. CDR3 nucleotides: TGTGCCAGCAGCTTAGGAGAGGGGGCGTCCCAAGAGACCCAGTTCTTC.

V and J are TRBV9 and TRBJ1-2; D may be TRBD1 (6 bases). The CDR3 extends over 15 amino acids. With 4 bases removed from V and 6 bases from J, the gap between germline ends came to 19 bases. CDR1 SGDLS and CDR2 YYNGEE come from the germline V gene. In DNA form, the CDR3 reads TGTGCCAGCAGCACTCGTAGGGGGGGAGGGGATGGCTACACCTTC. Amino acid sequence: CASSTRRGGGDGYTF.

This clonotype has ten or more counts. The V gene is TRBV20-1, the J gene TRBJ2-1; D gene ambiguous. The last part of the DNA fits TRBJ2-7 better; the J call may be wrong. CDR1 DFQATT and CDR2 SNEGSKA come from the germline V gene (reference sequence). CDR3 length: 15 amino acids. The CDR3: CSASPSPSSYNEQYF. Written as DNA, the CDR3 is TGCAGTGCTAGCCCTAGTCCTTCATCCTACAATGAGCAGTACTTC.

This clonotype was counted a few times. V is TRBV12-3 or TRBV12-4 and J is TRBJ1-5, with D possibly TRBD1 on 5 matching bases. This CDR3 is 12 amino acids long. V dropped 11 bases and J dropped 6 bases, with 14 bases sitting between them. The DNA of the CDR3 is TGTGCCTCAAGAGGGGATGCTCAGCCCCAGCATTTT. Amino acid sequence: CASRGDAQPQHF.

Notes on this clonotype: It may be a read error: a sequence one base away is much more abundant. The J gene is TRBJ1-2, the V gene TRBV12-3 or TRBV12-4; TRBD1 might be the D (6 bases). This CDR3 has 12 amino acids. The CDR3 DNA is TGTGCCAGCAAACAGGGTGACTATGGCCACACCTTC. Translated, it gives CASKQGDYGHTF.

This clonotype was seen only once. The CDR3 reads CASSLDGTVTTGELFF. CDR3 DNA: TGCGCCAGCAGCTTGGACGGGACAGTTACCACCGGGGAGCTGTTTTTT. The chain recombines TRBV5-1 with TRBJ2-2, with 7 bases fitting TRBD1. The CDR3 is 16 amino acids. Germline loops: CDR1 SGHRS, CDR2 YFSETQ. The trim removed 0 bases at V and 4 bases at J, leaving 6 bases unmatched.

V and J are TRBV7-9 and TRBJ1-1; TRBD1 aligns across 9 bases. V shed 2 bases and J 0 bases; nucleotides not matched to a gene: 7. The CDR3 spans 17 residues. CDR1 and CDR2 (germline): SEHNR, FQNEAQ (reference sequence). CDR3 coding DNA: TGTGCCAGCAGCTTATCCGGGGACAGGGTGATGAACACTGAAGCTTTCTTT. As protein: CASSLSGDRVMNTEAFF.

This clonotype has a handful of counts. The chain has TRBV6-5 and TRBJ2-5, with 9 bases fitting TRBD1. There are 15 residues in the CDR3. V lost 4 bases and J lost 11; bases outside the gene matches: 14. The V gene's germline CDR1 is MNHEY and CDR2 SVGAGI. The CDR3 reads CASSSPGQGTNEQYF. The CDR3 nucleotides are TGTGCCAGCAGTTCACCGGGACAGGGAACGAATGAGCAGTACTTC.

There are many counts of this clonotype. The chain joins TRBV29-1 to TRBJ2-1; D is perhaps TRBD1 or TRBD2 (7 bases each). Germline loops: CDR1 SQVTM, CDR2 ANQGSEA. V lost 0 bases and J lost 4, with 16 bases in between. The CDR3 loop spans 16 amino acids. The CDR3 loop reads CSVEDPFQGGYNEQFF. The DNA of the CDR3 is TGCAGCGTTGAAGATCCGTTTCAGGGGGGGTACAATGAGCAGTTCTTC.

The chain recombines TRBV30 with TRBJ2-7; 7 nucleotides align to TRBD1. Trimming cost V 3 bases and J 2 bases; bases outside gene matches: 4. The CDR3 consists of 13 residues. From germline, CDR1 is GTSNPN and CDR2 SVGIG (reference sequence). The CDR3 DNA reads TGTGCCTGGAGGAAGCAGGGGGCCTACGAGCAGTACTTC. It translates to CAWRKQGAYEQYF.

J is TRBJ2-5 and V is TRBV2; D remains unclear. This CDR3 is built from 13 residues. Germline loops: CDR1 SNHLY, CDR2 FYNNEI. V dropped 7 bases and J dropped 3 bases, with 12 bases sitting between them. The CDR3 DNA is TGTGCCAGCAATCCCTACCTAAAAGAGACCCAGTACTTC. This gives the protein CASNPYLKETQYF. Drawing the rest from reference TRBV2 and TRBJ2-5, the complete variable domain is EPEVTQTPSHQVTQMGQEVILRCVPISNHLYFYWYRQILGQKVEFLVSFYNNEISEKSEIFDDQFSVERPDGSNFTLKIRSTKLEDSAMYFCASNPYLKETQYFGPGTRLLVL.

The gene calls are TRBV12-3 or TRBV12-4 and TRBJ1-2; 7 nucleotides line up with TRBD1. This CDR3 comprises 16 residues. V shed 6 bases, J shed 4 bases, and the junction held 14 bases outside the gene matches. CDR3 in DNA: TGTGCCAGCAGCCAGACCGGTTTTGAGGGGGCCTATGGCTACACCTTC. The encoded protein is CASSQTGFEGAYGYTF.

The rearrangement links TRBV20-1 to TRBJ1-1; D gene unclear. CDR3 size: 12 residues. The germline V gene encodes CDR1 DFQATT and CDR2 SNEGSKA (reference sequence). The ends were cut back, 7 bases at V and 4 bases at J, with 13 bases in the middle. CDR3 protein: CSVGLFGTEAFF. The CDR3 nucleotides are TGCAGTGTAGGCCTCTTTGGCACTGAAGCTTTCTTT.

The chain uses TRBV6-2 or TRBV6-3 and TRBJ2-3, with 7 bases aligning to TRBD1. The CDR3 has 19 amino acids. Per the germline V gene, CDR1 is MNHEY and CDR2 is SVGEGT. V dropped 2 bases and J dropped 2; count of bases not matched to a gene: 16. In nucleotides, the CDR3 is TGTGCCAGCAGTTACCATCCCTCGACAGGGCGGACCGTCACAGATACGCAGTATTTT. Its protein is CASSYHPSTGRTVTDTQYF.

The gene calls are TRBV7-2 and TRBJ1-5; 7 nucleotides align to TRBD1. The V gene end was trimmed by 2 bases and the J gene end by 1 base; junction bases not matched to a gene: 2. Germline V gene sequence: CDR1 SGHTA, CDR2 FQGNSA. The CDR3 has 15 residues. The CDR3 DNA reads TGTGCCAGCAGCTTACAGGGGGTGAGCAATCAGCCCCAGCATTTT. Amino acid sequence: CASSLQGVSNQPQHF. Combining the CDR3 with reference TRBV7-2 and TRBJ1-5 gives the whole variable domain GAGVSQSPSNKVTEKGKDVELRCDPISGHTALYWYRQSLGQGLEFLIYFQGNSAPDKSGLPSDRFSAERTGGSVSTLTIQRTQQEDSAVYLCASSLQGVSNQPQHFGDGTRLSIL.

There are a few counts of this clonotype. The chain joins TRBV6-6 to TRBJ2-3; D perhaps matches TRBD1 (6 bases). Trimming removed 5 bases at V and 3 bases at J, with 15 bases between. Germline V lookup: CDR1 MNHNY, CDR2 SVGAGI (reference sequence). CDR3 length: 15 amino acids. The CDR3 reads CASSLQGFSTDTQYF. The CDR3 nucleotides are TGTGCCAGCAGTCTCCAGGGGTTTAGTACAGATACGCAGTATTTT.

The J gene is TRBJ2-3, the V gene TRBV7-9; 9 nucleotides match TRBD2. The V and J ends lost 4 bases and 5 bases, in that order; junction bases with no gene match: 13. CDR1 is SEHNR and CDR2 is FQNEAQ in the germline V gene (reference sequence). The CDR3 is 17 amino acids. The CDR3 coding sequence is TGTGCCAGCAGCTCCCTGGGTAGCGGGGGTTACCGAGATACGCAGTATTTT. Translation gives CASSSLGSGGYRDTQYF.